The 18 T cell receptor beta chains listed next were all sequenced from one sample in a study of PD-1 blockade in classical Hodgkin lymphoma. Sequencing used immunoSEQ multiplex PCR; TCRdb keeps in-frame clones, though not all of them. The sample consists of thousands of clones, about 80% of them appearing once. Every single patient, without exception, relapsed after autologous stem cell transplantation, and brentuximab vedotin exposure varied. The sequenced sample was peripheral blood mononuclear cells (PBMCs), obtained at baseline. These receptors were collected from a human donor with classical Hodgkin lymphoma.

This clone appeared a single time. The chain couples TRBV6-4 to TRBJ2-1; TRBD2 matches at 8 bases. V lost 0 bases and J lost 4; bases outside the gene matches: 5. The germline gives CDR1 MRHNA, CDR2 SNTAGT. CDR3 length equals 16 residues. CDR3: CASSDSAAGGYNEQFF. The CDR3 bases are TGTGCCAGCAGTGACTCGGCCGCGGGAGGATACAATGAGCAGTTCTTC.

This chain joins TRBV20-1 and TRBJ1-3; D possibly corresponds to TRBD1 (5 bases). The CDR3 covers 11 residues. Germline V gene lookup returns CDR1 DFQATT and CDR2 SNEGSKA (reference sequence). CDR3 coding DNA: TGCAGGGGGGACTCTGGAAACACCATATATTTT. It translates to CRGDSGNTIYF.

V is TRBV5-1 and J is TRBJ1-2, with D uncertain. The length of the CDR3 is 15 residues. The V gene's germline CDR1 is SGHRS and CDR2 YFSETQ. The V end was cut by 4 bases, the J end by 3 bases, with 16 bases between. CDR3 sequence: CASSPLLGPDYGYTF. CDR3 DNA sequence: TGCGCCAGCAGCCCTCTTCTAGGCCCCGACTATGGCTACACCTTC.

The V call is TRBV19, the J call TRBJ2-7, with 7 bases matching TRBD2. Germline V gene sequence: CDR1 LNHDA, CDR2 SQIVND (reference sequence). The CDR3 has 17 residues. J was trimmed by 0 bases and V by 7 bases; bases with no gene match: 15. CDR3 sequence (DNA): TGTGCCAGTACCGGAGCGGGGCAGATCCTTAGCTCCTACGAGCAGTACTTC. It translates to CASTGAGQILSSYEQYF. The complete variable domain, with remaining parts taken from reference TRBV19 and TRBJ2-7, reads DGGITQSPKYLFRKEGQNVTLSCEQNLNHDAMYWYRQDPGQGLRLIYYSQIVNDFQKGDIAEGYSVSREKKESFPLTVTSAQKNPTAFYLCASTGAGQILSSYEQYFGPGTRLTVT.

This clone was found a few times. The gene calls are TRBV9 and TRBJ2-3; TRBD1 might be the D (5 bases). Deletions cut 3 bases from V and 8 bases from J, with 16 bases between. The CDR3 spans 14 residues. Germline V CDR1 and CDR2: SGDLS, YYNGEE. This CDR3 reads CASSATLPRGTQYF. Here the CDR3 DNA reads TGTGCCAGCAGCGCCACATTGCCTAGGGGTACGCAGTATTTT. Combining the CDR3 with reference TRBV9 and TRBJ2-3 gives the whole variable domain DSGVTQTPKHLITATGQRVTLRCSPRSGDLSVYWYQQSLDQGLQFLIQYYNGEERAKGNILERFSAQQFPDLHSELNLSSLELGDSALYFCASSATLPRGTQYFGPGTRLTVL.

V usage is TRBV28 and J usage is TRBJ1-5; D not certain. The V gene's germline CDR1 is MDHEN and CDR2 SYDVKM. The CDR3 length is 15 residues. The V and J ends lost 1 base and 0 bases respectively, with 7 bases between them. The CDR3 reads CASSLSGNSNQPQHF. The CDR3 DNA sequence: TGTGCCAGCAGTTTATCTGGTAATAGCAATCAGCCCCAGCATTTT.

The V call is TRBV10-2, the J call TRBJ2-5, with 10 bases matching TRBD2. CDR3 size: 14 residues. CDR1 is WSHSY, CDR2 SAAADI, per germline. The junction had 5 bases not matched to a gene; V was cut back by 5 bases and J by 5 bases. The CDR3 DNA sequence: TGCGCCAGCAGTTGGGCTAGCGGGAGTGAGACCCAGTACTTC. Its translation is CASSWASGSETQYF.

The CDR3 DNA reads TGTGCCAGCAGCTTAGAAGGGCACAGCTCCTACAATGAGCAGTTCTTC. Its translation is CASSLEGHSSYNEQFF. The chain is built from TRBV7-6 and TRBJ2-1, with D unresolved. Per germline, CDR1 SGHVS and CDR2 FNYEAQ. The length of the CDR3 is 16 residues. Trimming took off 1 base at V and 0 bases at J, with 10 bases between the two ends.

This clone was seen once. The rearrangement joins TRBV28 to TRBJ2-2; TRBD2 is a possible D gene (5 bases). The CDR3 runs to 10 residues. Germline V gene lookup returns CDR1 MDHEN and CDR2 SYDVKM. In DNA form, the CDR3 reads TGTTGGAGGACCCCCGGGGAGCTGTTTTTT. As protein: CWRTPGELFF.

This clone was seen just once. CDR3 loop: CASSLGLAGGRDTQYF. DNA for the CDR3: TGCGCCAGCAGCTTGGGGTTAGCGGGAGGGCGAGATACGCAGTATTTT. J is TRBJ2-3 and V is TRBV5-1; 11 bases fit TRBD2. Trimming cost V 0 bases and J 5 bases; bases outside gene matches: 5. CDR1 and CDR2 (germline): SGHRS, YFSETQ. The CDR3 has 16 amino acids. Drawing the rest from reference TRBV5-1 and TRBJ2-3, the complete variable domain is KAGVTQTPRYLIKTRGQQVTLSCSPISGHRSVSWYQQTPGQGLQFLFEYFSETQRNKGNFPGRFSGRQFSNSRSEMNVSTLELGDSALYLCASSLGLAGGRDTQYFGPGTRLTVL.

This chain links TRBV4-3 with TRBJ2-2; 8 nucleotides match TRBD2. Germline loops: CDR1 LGHNA, CDR2 YSLEER. With 0 bases clipped from V and 6 bases from J, the junction kept 21 bases outside the gene matches. This CDR3 has 21 residues. Written as DNA, the CDR3 is TGCGCCAGCAGCCAAGAGACCCAAGCCCCCGGGACTAGGAGTTGGGCCGGGGAGCTGTTTTTT. Residues: CASSQETQAPGTRSWAGELFF.

The chain employs TRBV18 and TRBJ2-1; D gene ambiguous. Between the trimmed V and J ends, which lost 3 bases and 6 bases, there was a span of 3 bases. The CDR3 runs to 11 residues. Germline values: CDR1 KGHSH, CDR2 LQKENI. CDR3 loop: CASSPGNEQFF. CDR3 nucleotide sequence: TGTGCCAGCTCACCTGGCAATGAGCAGTTCTTC.

This chain uses TRBV27 with TRBJ1-2; D uncertain. Germline CDR1 is MNHEY and CDR2 is SMNVEV (reference sequence). The CDR3 length is 15 residues. V lost 5 bases and J 4 bases, leaving 17 bases between the germline ends. CDR3 residues: CASSDRPGGPYGYTF. In DNA, the CDR3 is TGTGCCAGCAGTGACCGGCCGGGCGGACCCTATGGCTACACCTTC.

The chain recombines TRBV7-8 with TRBJ2-5; D gene uncertain. Between the trimmed V and J ends, which lost 1 base and 5 bases, there was a span of 23 bases. CDR1 and CDR2 from the germline V gene are SGHVS and FQNEAQ. CDR3 length: 18 residues. The CDR3 nucleotides are TGTGCCAGCAGCTTAGTCTCCCTTCCGGCGGCCCCTTGGGAGACCCAGTACTTC. This codes for CASSLVSLPAAPWETQYF. The variable domain in full, with the rest retrieved from reference TRBV7-8 and TRBJ2-5, is GAGVSQSPRYKVAKRGQDVALRCDPISGHVSLFWYQQALGQGPEFLTYFQNEAQLDKSGLPSDRFFAERPEGSVSTLKIQRTQQEDSAVYLCASSLVSLPAAPWETQYFGPGTRLLVL.

The gene calls are TRBV5-1 and TRBJ1-2; D call uncertain. The CDR3 is 13 residues long. In germline, CDR1 is SGHRS, CDR2 YFSETQ. Trimming shortened V by 0 bases and J by 2 bases, and 5 bases separated the two germline ends. This CDR3 reads CASSLEPNYGYTF. CDR3 bases: TGCGCCAGCAGCTTGGAACCCAACTATGGCTACACCTTC.

This chain joins TRBV5-1 and TRBJ2-2, with 12 bases fitting TRBD2. V trimming: 0 bases; J trimming: 1 base; junction bases outside the gene matches: 1. The germline V gene encodes CDR1 SGHRS and CDR2 YFSETQ. The CDR3 has 17 residues. DNA of the CDR3: TGCGCCAGCAGCTTGGAACTAGCGGGAGGGAACACCGGGGAGCTGTTTTTT. It is translated as CASSLELAGGNTGELFF.

This clone was detected a few times. This rearrangement joins TRBV19 to TRBJ1-5; D unresolved. The CDR3 runs to 12 residues. Trimming took off 4 bases at V and 5 bases at J, with 6 bases between the two ends. The germline CDR1 and CDR2 sequences are LNHDA and SQIVND (reference sequence). CDR3 in amino acids: CASSRGDQPQHF. DNA of the CDR3: TGTGCCAGTAGTAGGGGTGATCAGCCCCAGCATTTT.

The chain combines TRBV7-2 with TRBJ2-7; TRBD1 matches 7 bases. The germline V gene has CDR1 SGHTA and CDR2 FQGNSA. The V gene end was trimmed by 3 bases and the J gene end by 6 bases; junction bases not matched to a gene: 11. The CDR3 sequence is 15 residues long. In DNA form, the CDR3 reads TGTGCCAGCAGCTTCCGACAGGGAGCTAGAGGCGAGCAGTACTTC. Encoded protein: CASSFRQGARGEQYF.